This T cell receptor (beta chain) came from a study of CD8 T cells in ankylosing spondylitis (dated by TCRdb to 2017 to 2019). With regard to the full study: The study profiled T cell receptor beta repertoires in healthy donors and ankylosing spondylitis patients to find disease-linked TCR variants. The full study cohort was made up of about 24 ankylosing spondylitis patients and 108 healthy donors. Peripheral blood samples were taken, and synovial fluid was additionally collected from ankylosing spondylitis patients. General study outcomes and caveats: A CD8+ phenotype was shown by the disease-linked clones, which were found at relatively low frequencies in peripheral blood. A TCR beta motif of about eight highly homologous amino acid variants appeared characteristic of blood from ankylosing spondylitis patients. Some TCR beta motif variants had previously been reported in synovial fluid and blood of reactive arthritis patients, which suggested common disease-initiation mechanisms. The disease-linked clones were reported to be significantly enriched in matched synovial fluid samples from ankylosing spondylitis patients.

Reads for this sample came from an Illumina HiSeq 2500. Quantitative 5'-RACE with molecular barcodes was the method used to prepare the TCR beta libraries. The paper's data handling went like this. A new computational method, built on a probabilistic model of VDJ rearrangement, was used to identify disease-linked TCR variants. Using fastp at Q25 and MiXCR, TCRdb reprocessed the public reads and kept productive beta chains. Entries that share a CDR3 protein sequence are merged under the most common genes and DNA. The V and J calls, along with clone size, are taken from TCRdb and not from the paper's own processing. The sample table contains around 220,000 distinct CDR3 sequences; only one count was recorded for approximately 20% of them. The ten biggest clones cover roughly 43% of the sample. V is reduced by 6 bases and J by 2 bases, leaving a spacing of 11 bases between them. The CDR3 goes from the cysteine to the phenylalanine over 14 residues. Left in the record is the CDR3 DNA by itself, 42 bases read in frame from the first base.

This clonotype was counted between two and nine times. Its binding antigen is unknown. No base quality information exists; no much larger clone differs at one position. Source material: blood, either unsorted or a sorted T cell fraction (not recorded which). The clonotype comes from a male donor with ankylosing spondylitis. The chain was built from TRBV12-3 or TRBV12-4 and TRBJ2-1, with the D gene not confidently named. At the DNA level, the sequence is TGTGCCAGCAGACCTGACACAACCTACAATGAGCAGTTCTTC. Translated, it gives CASRPDTTYNEQFF.